A single sample is the source of the 13 T cell receptor beta chains below, sequenced in a study of blood T cells in healthy people across ages. It was with a sample-barcoded 5' primer and a J-beta primer mix that a second PCR of roughly 7 to 12 cycles was run. TCRdb re-derived calls from the 5' RACE reads in MiXCR, one entry per CDR3 protein. This sample has 760,000 or so distinct CDR3 sequences, with just under 25% found just once. Another study also made use of these data, one on T cells of mothers and their children.

The sequencing sample was made of blood. The receptors come from a boy between 10 and 17 years old in good health.

Here the CDR3 DNA reads TGTGCCAGCAGGGCAGCAGGGACTTCATATAGCAATCAGCCCCAGCATTTT. Translating gives CASRAAGTSYSNQPQHF. The genes are TRBV27 and TRBJ1-5; weak D call: TRBD1 (5 bases). This CDR3 is built from 17 residues. Per germline, CDR1 MNHEY and CDR2 SMNVEV (reference sequence). Trimming stripped 6 bases from V and 0 bases from J, with 18 bases between.

This clonotype has more than one count but fewer than ten. J is TRBJ1-5 and V is TRBV12-3 or TRBV12-4; tentative D call: TRBD1 (5 bases). Trimming left V 3 bases short and J 2 bases short, with 11 bases between. This CDR3 has 15 residues. The CDR3 coding sequence is TGTGCCAGCAGTTTTAATCGGGGCGGCAATCAGCCCCAGCATTTT. Amino acids: CASSFNRGGNQPQHF.

This clonotype was found a few times. The chain uses TRBV5-1 and TRBJ2-5; D possibly uses TRBD1 or TRBD2 (5 bases each). Germline V gene sequence: CDR1 SGHRS, CDR2 YFSETQ. Deletions cut 4 bases from V and 3 bases from J, with 13 bases between. The CDR3 loop spans 14 amino acids. In DNA form, the CDR3 reads TGCGCCAGCAGCCCCGAGGGGTCGGAAGAGACCCAGTACTTC. The encoded protein is CASSPEGSEETQYF.

V usage is TRBV20-1 and J usage is TRBJ2-5; 8 bases agree with TRBD1. Germline V gene data show CDR1 as DFQATT and CDR2 as SNEGSKA (reference sequence). The CDR3 loop spans 18 amino acids. Unmatched junction bases numbered 15, after V lost 0 bases and J lost 3 bases. CDR3 sequence (DNA): TGCAGTGCTAGAGACCAGGGGTATCGGAAGGGACAGGAAGAGACCCAGTACTTC. Amino acid sequence: CSARDQGYRKGQEETQYF.

This clonotype has a handful of counts. V gene TRBV13 combines with J gene TRBJ2-5, with 12 bases matching TRBD2. Germline CDR1 and CDR2: PRHDT and FYEKMQ (reference sequence). The V segment lost 5 bases and the J segment 1 base; nucleotides outside the gene matches: 5. The length of the CDR3 is 16 residues. CDR3 amino acids: CASSTRTSGAQETQYF. CDR3 DNA sequence: TGTGCCAGCAGCACAAGGACTAGCGGGGCCCAAGAGACCCAGTACTTC.

In DNA form, the CDR3 reads TGCAGCGTCGGCCGGGACTCAGGATACAATGAGCAGTTCTTC. Its translation is CSVGRDSGYNEQFF. V and J are TRBV29-1 and TRBJ2-1; possible D gene TRBD2, 6 bases. V was pared by 6 bases and J by 4 bases, with 16 bases between. Germline CDR1 is SQVTM and CDR2 is ANQGSEA. There are 14 residues in the CDR3.

This sequence joins TRBV12-3 or TRBV12-4 and TRBJ1-1; 8 bases match TRBD1. V lost 7 bases and J lost 3; bases outside the gene matches: 4. The CDR3 is 13 residues long. CDR3 DNA sequence: TGTGCCAGCACCCTGACAGGGGACACTGAAGCTTTCTTT. Translation: CASTLTGDTEAFF.

This clonotype was found once. The V and J genes are TRBV12-3 or TRBV12-4 and TRBJ1-2, with D possibly matching TRBD1 (5 bases). The CDR3 totals 15 residues. The V end lost 3 bases, the J end lost 2 bases, and 13 bases lay between the germline ends. CDR3 nucleotide sequence: TGTGCCAGCAGTTTCCCGGGACGGACCAACTATGGCTACACCTTC. It specifies CASSFPGRTNYGYTF.

The J gene is TRBJ1-1, the V gene TRBV4-2; the D gene is possibly TRBD1 (6 bases). V was trimmed by 6 bases and J by 1 base, leaving 12 bases between them. CDR1 and CDR2 from the germline V gene are LGHNA and YNFKEQ. The CDR3 is 14 amino acids. For the CDR3, the DNA is TGTGCCAGCAGTAGGACAGATGAGAACACTGAAGCTTTCTTT. It codes for CASSRTDENTEAFF.

This chain's CDR3 is CASAVAGLAYNEQFF. CDR3 DNA sequence: TGTGCTAGTGCCGTAGCAGGGTTGGCCTACAATGAGCAGTTCTTC. The rearrangement links TRBV12-5 to TRBJ2-1; D may be TRBD1 (5 bases). This CDR3 comprises 15 residues. CDR1 is LGHNT, CDR2 FRNRAP, per germline. V was trimmed by 7 bases and J by 2 bases, leaving 15 bases between them.

The chain combines TRBV4-3 with TRBJ1-2; D might be TRBD1 (6 bases). V lost 0 bases to trimming and J lost 6 bases, with 14 bases between them. The CDR3 sequence is 15 residues long. The germline V gene encodes CDR1 LGHNA and CDR2 YSLEER. Here the CDR3 reads CASSQDMRGLDGYTF. The CDR3 DNA is TGCGCCAGCAGCCAAGATATGAGGGGGTTGGATGGCTACACCTTC.

The rearrangement uses TRBV3-1 and TRBJ1-2; D unresolved. The CDR3 runs 17 residues. Trimming removed 0 bases at V and 1 base at J, with 15 bases between. Germline V gene sequence: CDR1 LGHDT, CDR2 YNNKEL (reference sequence). The CDR3 bases are TGTGCCAGCAGCCAAGATCTGATCTTGGACGGTAACTATGGCTACACCTTC. This codes for CASSQDLILDGNYGYTF.

This clonotype was seen ten or more times. The V and J genes are TRBV7-2 and TRBJ2-5; D is uncertain. The V gene's germline CDR1 is SGHTA and CDR2 FQGNSA. V was cut by 0 bases and J by 3 bases, with 14 bases left in between. This CDR3 contains 16 residues. This CDR3 reads CASSLAAGAAKETQYF. DNA for the CDR3: TGTGCCAGCAGCTTAGCGGCAGGAGCCGCCAAAGAGACCCAGTACTTC.